What follows are 27 T cell receptor beta chains derived from one specimen sequenced in a study of shared T cell receptors in the human thymus. The data were produced by immunoSEQ multiplex PCR, yet TCRdb's version contains in-frame clones alone and is incomplete. This sample has more than 550,000 clones, with more than 70% found just once. This same sample was also taken into another study, of human thymus T cells.

The material sequenced was thymocytes. The receptor set was obtained from a boy in the first two years of life with a congenital heart defect.

This sequence joins TRBV20-1 and TRBJ2-7; unclear D gene. The CDR3 loop spans 9 amino acids. The germline V gene encodes CDR1 DFQATT and CDR2 SNEGSKA (reference sequence). The CDR3 is CSAGYEQYF. As DNA, the CDR3 is TGCAGCGCCGGGTACGAGCAGTACTTC.

This CDR3 is CASNRGTGQGTYNEQFF. The CDR3 bases are TGTGCCAGCAACAGGGGGACGGGACAGGGTACCTACAATGAGCAGTTCTTC. The chain carries TRBV7-2 and TRBJ2-1; 9 bases are a match to TRBD1. Germline values: CDR1 SGHTA, CDR2 FQGNSA. The ends lost 7 bases at V and 2 bases at J; junction bases unmatched: 12. The CDR3 consists of 17 residues. Filled out from reference TRBV7-2 and TRBJ2-1, the complete variable domain reads GAGVSQSPSNKVTEKGKDVELRCDPISGHTALYWYRQSLGQGLEFLIYFQGNSAPDKSGLPSDRFSAERTGGSVSTLTIQRTQQEDSAVYLCASNRGTGQGTYNEQFFGPGTRLTVL.

This clone occurred once. The chain links TRBV15 to TRBJ1-5, with 9 bases that match TRBD1. The CDR3 extends over 17 amino acids. Germline loops: CDR1 LNHNV, CDR2 YYDKDF (reference sequence). The V and J ends lost 3 bases and 5 bases, in that order; junction bases with no gene match: 11. Here the CDR3 reads CATSSATGGSRDQPQHF. In DNA form, the CDR3 reads TGTGCCACCAGCAGTGCTACAGGGGGCAGTCGGGATCAGCCCCAGCATTTT.

This chain joins TRBV2 and TRBJ2-1; 9 nucleotides line up with TRBD2. The CDR3 is 16 amino acids. Germline CDR1 SNHLY, CDR2 FYNNEI. Trimming cost V 6 bases and J 4 bases; bases outside gene matches: 10. CDR3 in amino acids: CASRRFLAGRYNEQFF. For the CDR3, the DNA is TGTGCCAGCAGGAGATTCCTAGCGGGAAGATACAATGAGCAGTTCTTC.

This chain links TRBV4-2 with TRBJ2-1; D remains ambiguous. Germline V gives CDR1 LGHNA, CDR2 YNFKEQ. V was cut by 3 bases and J by 2 bases, with 11 bases left in between. This CDR3 has 15 residues. This chain's CDR3 is CASSHLIRAYNEQFF. The CDR3 DNA reads as TGTGCCAGCAGCCATCTTATCCGGGCCTACAATGAGCAGTTCTTC.

With respect to this clone: This sample also contains other DNA sequences that code for the same CDR3. This rearrangement joins TRBV6-6 to TRBJ1-6; D possibly corresponds to TRBD1 (6 bases). Looked up from germline, CDR1 is MNHNY and CDR2 is SVGAGI (reference sequence). V was clipped by 5 bases and J by 10 bases, with 15 bases between them. The CDR3 has 14 residues. In DNA, the CDR3 is TGTGCCAGCAGTCTCAGGGGCCAGGAGTCACCCCTCCACTTT. This encodes CASSLRGQESPLHF.

On this clone: This sample also contains other DNA sequences that code for the same CDR3. The chain employs TRBV2 and TRBJ2-3; possible D gene TRBD2, 6 bases. Germline V gene sequence: CDR1 SNHLY, CDR2 FYNNEI. The V gene lost 4 bases and the J gene lost 1 base, with 9 bases spanning the gap. This CDR3 spans 14 amino acids. This chain's CDR3 is CASSVGGGTDTQYF. The DNA for the CDR3 is TGTGCCAGCAGTGTGGGGGGAGGCACAGATACGCAGTATTTT.

The rearrangement links TRBV7-6 to TRBJ1-2; 7 bases line up with TRBD1. Per the germline V gene, CDR1 is SGHVS and CDR2 is FNYEAQ. V shed 2 bases, J shed 7 bases, and the junction held 7 bases outside the gene matches. This CDR3 is 14 amino acids long. The CDR3 DNA is TGTGCCAGCAGCTTAACTGACAGGGTTAGTGGCTACACCTTC. Translating it yields CASSLTDRVSGYTF.

In its sample, this clone was seen a few times. The chain links TRBV18 to TRBJ2-4, with D tentatively TRBD2 (5 bases). This CDR3 has 14 residues. Looked up from germline, CDR1 is KGHSH and CDR2 is LQKENI. Trimming removed 6 bases from V and 9 bases from J, with 18 bases in between. CDR3 sequence: CASSQRRSGVIQYF. The DNA for the CDR3 is TGTGCCAGCTCGCAGAGACGGAGCGGCGTCATTCAGTACTTC.

The chain is built from TRBV28 and TRBJ1-2; 8 bases map to TRBD1. Germline lookup yields CDR1 MDHEN and CDR2 SYDVKM. Trimming removed 5 bases from V and 8 bases from J; junction bases left unmatched: 19. The CDR3 extends over 17 amino acids. The CDR3 protein is CASSPLGQGGRKNGYTF. In nucleotides, the CDR3 is TGTGCCAGCAGTCCCTTAGGACAGGGTGGGCGTAAGAACGGCTACACCTTC.

The V and J genes are TRBV6-6 and TRBJ1-5, with D possibly TRBD1 on 6 matching bases. CDR3 size: 16 residues. Germline-derived CDR1 and CDR2 are MNHNY and SVGAGI (reference sequence). V lost 5 bases and J 0 bases, leaving 14 bases between the germline ends. The CDR3 DNA is TGTGCCAGCAGTCCCGAGCCCAGGGGTAGCAATCAGCCCCAGCATTTT. It codes for CASSPEPRGSNQPQHF.

The chain employs TRBV10-2 and TRBJ2-1; 7 bases align to TRBD1. The CDR3 is 12 residues long. Per germline, CDR1 WSHSY and CDR2 SAAADI. The junction had 8 bases not matched to a gene; V was cut back by 10 bases and J by 8 bases. In DNA form, the CDR3 reads TGCGCCACCAGAACAGGGGTCGATGAGCAGTTCTTC. It encodes CATRTGVDEQFF.

The gene calls are TRBV7-6 and TRBJ2-5; 9 nucleotides agree with TRBD2. Germline values: CDR1 SGHVS, CDR2 FNYEAQ. V shed 6 bases, J shed 7 bases, and the junction held 15 bases outside the gene matches. The length of the CDR3 is 16 residues. In DNA, the CDR3 is TGTGCCAGCAGTTATTACGCGGGAGGGCCGGATGGGACCCAGTACTTC. Its protein product is CASSYYAGGPDGTQYF.

About this clone itself: The same CDR3 can be traced to other DNA sequences in this sample. V usage is TRBV4-3 and J usage is TRBJ2-7; TRBD2 matches 8 bases. The V gene's germline CDR1 is LGHNA and CDR2 YSLEER. V lost 2 bases and J lost 4; bases outside the gene matches: 7. This CDR3 has 15 amino acids. CDR3 in amino acids: CASSQIAGGPYEQYF. For the CDR3, the DNA is TGCGCCAGCAGCCAAATTGCGGGGGGACCTTACGAGCAGTACTTC.

The V gene is TRBV7-9, the J gene TRBJ2-1, with D possibly matching TRBD1 (5 bases). Looked up from germline, CDR1 is SEHNR and CDR2 is FQNEAQ (reference sequence). The CDR3 contains 18 residues. V was trimmed by 2 bases and J by 6 bases, leaving 23 bases between them. The chain's CDR3 is CASSLPERGRSGINEQFF. CDR3 sequence (DNA): TGTGCCAGCAGCTTACCTGAAAGGGGCCGTTCAGGAATCAATGAGCAGTTCTTC.

The CDR3 region has the DNA TGTGCCAGCAGCACAGGACAGCCGTCCGGAGGAACATGCTACACCTTC. Its protein product is CASSTGQPSGGTCYTF. V and J are TRBV21-1 and TRBJ1-2; the D segment call TRBD1 is taken from the table without a DNA check. TRBV21-1 is noted as a pseudogene. The CDR3 has 16 amino acids.

This chain joins TRBV5-6 and TRBJ2-7, with D maybe TRBD1 (6 bases). Germline CDR1 reads SGHDT; CDR2 reads YYEEEE. This CDR3 contains 17 residues. The V and J ends lost 3 bases and 0 bases respectively, with 19 bases between them. CDR3 coding DNA: TGTGCCAGCAGCTACCCGCCCCAGGGGTCGAGCTCCTACGAGCAGTACTTC. Its protein product is CASSYPPQGSSSYEQYF. Using reference TRBV5-6 and TRBJ2-7 for the parts outside the CDR3, the full variable domain is DAGVTQSPTHLIKTRGQQVTLRCSPKSGHDTVSWYQQALGQGPQFIFQYYEEEERQRGNFPDRFSGHQFPNYSSELNVNALLLGDSALYLCASSYPPQGSSSYEQYFGPGTRLTVT.

J is TRBJ2-5 and V is TRBV7-8; tentatively, D is TRBD1 (5 bases). CDR3 length: 14 amino acids. Germline V gene data show CDR1 as SGHVS and CDR2 as FQNEAQ. Trimming left V 3 bases short and J 1 base short, with 9 bases between. DNA for the CDR3: TGTGCCAGCAGCTTTAAGGGGCTCCAAGAGACCCAGTACTTC. Protein: CASSFKGLQETQYF.

As DNA, the CDR3 is TGTGCCAGCAGTTGGACAGGGACCTCTGGAAACACCATATATTTT. It is translated as CASSWTGTSGNTIYF. The gene calls are TRBV6-1 and TRBJ1-3; 8 bases align to TRBD1. V gave up 5 bases and J gave up 0 bases; unmatched junction bases: 3. The CDR3 runs to 15 residues. Germline CDR1 reads MNHNS; CDR2 reads SASEGT.

The CDR3, as DNA: TGCGCCAGCAGCCAAGATACGGCGAACACCGGGGAGCTGTTTTTT. This translates into CASSQDTANTGELFF. The rearrangement uses TRBV4-3 and TRBJ2-2, with unresolved D. CDR3 length: 15 amino acids. Germline values: CDR1 LGHNA, CDR2 YSLEER. Trimming shortened V by 0 bases and J by 0 bases, and 5 bases separated the two germline ends.

J is TRBJ2-1 and V is TRBV27; 8 nucleotides agree with TRBD2. Trimming cost V 2 bases and J 4 bases; bases outside gene matches: 10. CDR1 and CDR2 from the germline V gene are MNHEY and SMNVEV (reference sequence). The CDR3 is made up of 17 amino acids. The CDR3: CASSLRGLAGTYNEQFF. The CDR3 DNA reads as TGTGCCAGCAGTTTACGCGGGCTAGCGGGCACGTACAATGAGCAGTTCTTC.

This chain connects TRBV7-6 to TRBJ1-3, with TRBD1 matching 8 bases. Germline V gives CDR1 SGHVS, CDR2 FNYEAQ. Trimming cost V 5 bases and J 2 bases; bases outside gene matches: 2. The CDR3 has 14 amino acids. For the CDR3, the DNA is TGTGCCAGCAGCCTCAGGGGGCCTGGAAACACCATATATTTT. Amino acid sequence: CASSLRGPGNTIYF.

The chain recombines TRBV7-9 with TRBJ2-5; D gene unclear. This CDR3 is 12 amino acids long. The germline V gene encodes CDR1 SEHNR and CDR2 FQNEAQ (reference sequence). Trimming pared 10 bases from V and 3 bases from J, leaving 12 bases between. CDR3 residues: CATSVREETQYF. CDR3 sequence (DNA): TGTGCCACGTCGGTACGGGAAGAGACCCAGTACTTC.

The J gene is TRBJ2-7, the V gene TRBV10-3; 9 bases align to TRBD2. This CDR3 has 16 residues. With 2 bases clipped from V and 4 bases from J, the junction kept 9 bases outside the gene matches. Germline CDR1 ENHRY, CDR2 SYGVKD. The CDR3 DNA is TGTGCCATCAGTGAGGCCACCCTAGCGGGAAGTTACGAGCAGTACTTC. This translates into CAISEATLAGSYEQYF.

This chain links TRBV10-2 with TRBJ2-1; 7 nucleotides line up with TRBD1. CDR1 is WSHSY and CDR2 is SAAADI in the germline V gene. The junction had 11 bases not matched to a gene; V was cut back by 6 bases and J by 0 bases. CDR3 length: 17 residues. The CDR3 protein is CASSSKSGTDSYNEQFF. Here the CDR3 DNA reads TGCGCCAGCAGCTCTAAATCCGGGACAGACTCCTACAATGAGCAGTTCTTC.

V usage is TRBV28 and J usage is TRBJ2-5; maybe TRBD2 (7 bases). Trimming left V 2 bases short and J 5 bases short, with 9 bases between. Germline assignment: CDR1 MDHEN and CDR2 SYDVKM. CDR3 length: 13 amino acids. The CDR3 nucleotides are TGTGCCAGCAGTTTACGGGGGGCGGAGACCCAGTACTTC. As protein: CASSLRGAETQYF.

V gene TRBV5-1 combines with J gene TRBJ1-3, with TRBD1 as a possible D gene (6 bases). CDR3 length: 15 residues. The ends were cut back, 1 base at V and 3 bases at J, with 11 bases in the middle. Germline CDR1 is SGHRS and CDR2 is YFSETQ. This CDR3 reads CASSLQGSDGNTIYF. CDR3 in DNA: TGCGCCAGCAGCTTGCAGGGGAGTGATGGAAACACCATATATTTT. The full variable domain, with the rest looked up from reference TRBV5-1 and TRBJ1-3, is KAGVTQTPRYLIKTRGQQVTLSCSPISGHRSVSWYQQTPGQGLQFLFEYFSETQRNKGNFPGRFSGRQFSNSRSEMNVSTLELGDSALYLCASSLQGSDGNTIYFGEGSWLTVV.